The 11 T cell receptor beta chains in this list originate from one sample, sequenced in a study of blood T cell repertoires in COVID-19. Profiled with immunoSEQ multiplex PCR; TCRdb holds only in-frame clones, not every one. The sample holds 250,000 to 300,000 clones, approximately 80% seen once. Sequencing was performed on peripheral blood. These receptors were obtained from a woman aged 60-70 years with active or convalescent COVID-19.

Written as DNA, the CDR3 is TGTGCCAGCAGCCGGGACAGGATGACCCAGTACTTC. This gives the protein CASSRDRMTQYF. V usage is TRBV14 and J usage is TRBJ2-5; 8 bases match TRBD1. CDR3 size: 12 residues. Germline lookup yields CDR1 SGHDN and CDR2 FVKESK. Unmatched junction bases numbered 2, after V lost 4 bases and J lost 7 bases.

This clone was found a few times. The CDR3: CAIGGARTTDTQYF. The CDR3 bases are TGTGCCATCGGAGGAGCTAGAACCACAGATACGCAGTATTTT. This chain uses TRBV10-3 with TRBJ2-3, with a tentative D call TRBD2 (5 bases). The germline CDR1 and CDR2 sequences are ENHRY and SYGVKD. The CDR3 is 14 amino acids. The ends were cut back, 8 bases at V and 2 bases at J, with 14 bases in the middle.

Comment on this clone: Different DNA sequences within this sample yield the same CDR3. This sequence joins TRBV6-2 or TRBV6-3 and TRBJ1-1; 7 bases agree with TRBD1. Trimming cost V 3 bases and J 4 bases; bases outside gene matches: 5. The CDR3 has 14 residues. Germline V lookup: CDR1 MNHEY, CDR2 SVGEGT. The CDR3 loop reads CASSYSGGSTEAFF. The CDR3 DNA reads as TGTGCCAGCAGTTATTCAGGGGGATCCACTGAAGCTTTCTTT.

The chain carries TRBV5-1 and TRBJ1-1, with TRBD1 identical over 10 bases. This CDR3 spans 16 amino acids. Germline V gene lookup returns CDR1 SGHRS and CDR2 YFSETQ. J was trimmed by 1 base and V by 4 bases; bases with no gene match: 7. CDR3 nucleotides: TGCGCCAGCAGCCGGGGGGACAGGGGCCAGAACACTGAAGCTTTCTTT. It codes for CASSRGDRGQNTEAFF. Variable domain in full (rest from reference TRBV5-1 and TRBJ1-1): KAGVTQTPRYLIKTRGQQVTLSCSPISGHRSVSWYQQTPGQGLQFLFEYFSETQRNKGNFPGRFSGRQFSNSRSEMNVSTLELGDSALYLCASSRGDRGQNTEAFFGQGTRLTVV.

A word on this clone: A junction end diverges from the germline sequence, so it may reflect a read error. The chain is built from TRBV11-2 and TRBJ1-1; tentatively, D is TRBD1 (6 bases). Germline lookup yields CDR1 SGHAT and CDR2 FQNNGV. The CDR3 totals 16 residues. CDR3 sequence (DNA): TGTGCCAGCAGCTTGGGGAGGGGGGGCCTGAACGCTGAAGCTTTCTTT. It yields the protein CASSLGRGGLNAEAFF.

This chain uses TRBV7-9 with TRBJ1-4, with 9 nucleotides matching TRBD1. Trimming took 5 bases from V and 8 from J; bases not matched to a gene: 9. The germline V gene encodes CDR1 SEHNR and CDR2 FQNEAQ (reference sequence). The CDR3 contains 15 residues. For the CDR3, the DNA is TGTGCCAGCAGCCTTACAGGGGGCGTAGGGGAAAAACTGTTTTTT. Its translation: CASSLTGGVGEKLFF.

The chain is built from TRBV30 and TRBJ1-6; 7 nucleotides line up with TRBD1. The length of the CDR3 is 17 residues. V trimming: 3 bases; J trimming: 4 bases; junction bases outside the gene matches: 12. Per the germline V gene, CDR1 is GTSNPN and CDR2 is SVGIG (reference sequence). The DNA for the CDR3 is TGTGCCTGGAGCCGAACGATCGGGACAGCGTATAATTCACCCCTCCACTTT. Its translation is CAWSRTIGTAYNSPLHF.

The CDR3 DNA reads TGCAGTGCTAGTTGGGCAGACAATAGCAATCAGCCCCAGCATTTT. Its protein is CSASWADNSNQPQHF. The chain carries TRBV20-1 and TRBJ1-5; D is ambiguous. The CDR3 length is 15 residues. Germline lookup yields CDR1 DFQATT and CDR2 SNEGSKA (reference sequence). V was cut by 3 bases and J by 0 bases, with 12 bases left in between.

The CDR3 reads CASSVGQGATGELFF. In DNA form, the CDR3 reads TGTGCCAGCAGCGTAGGACAGGGGGCCACCGGGGAGCTGTTTTTT. This chain uses TRBV9 with TRBJ2-2; 10 nucleotides agree with TRBD1. Germline values: CDR1 SGDLS, CDR2 YYNGEE. The junction had 0 bases not matched to a gene; V was cut back by 0 bases and J by 4 bases. This CDR3 comprises 15 residues.

The chain uses TRBV25-1 and TRBJ1-1; D uncertain. With 6 bases removed from V and 2 bases from J, the gap between germline ends came to 10 bases. CDR3 size: 13 residues. Germline CDR1 MGHDK, CDR2 SYGVNS. The CDR3 protein is CASSRVPNTEAFF. The CDR3 nucleotides read TGTGCCAGCAGCCGGGTTCCAAACACTGAAGCTTTCTTT.

The CDR3 sequence: CASSSRWTLAYEQYF. DNA for the CDR3: TGTGCCAGCAGCTCCCGATGGACACTAGCTTACGAGCAGTACTTC. The chain recombines TRBV7-6 with TRBJ2-7, with TRBD2 as a possible D gene (6 bases). Germline CDR1 reads SGHVS; CDR2 reads FNYEAQ. Trimming left V 4 bases short and J 4 bases short, with 17 bases between. This CDR3 region has 15 residues.